Each of the 6 T cell receptor beta chains below was sequenced from the same sample in a study of PD-1 blockade in classical Hodgkin lymphoma (TCRdb year 2020). Library method: the immunoSEQ multiplex PCR assay. The immuneACCESS repertoire file appears here via TCRdb, limited to in-frame rearrangements. These files lack a portion of the clones; in checked studies, under half of the deficit traces to unresolved V genes, and the cause of the others is not known. This sample comprises approximately 61,000 clones, about 90% of them detected only once. Roughly 8.1% of the sample goes to the ten largest clones. In light of the paper, this sample's time point label describes: cycle 4 day 1 (C4D1), after less than seven weeks of nivolumab. Relapse after autologous stem cell transplantation had occurred in all trial patients, and cohorts A, B and C were distinguished by prior brentuximab vedotin exposure.

The sample was peripheral blood mononuclear cells (PBMCs), taken before the fourth cycle of nivolumab. These TCRs come from a human donor with classical Hodgkin lymphoma.

The V gene is TRBV11-2, the J gene TRBJ2-3, with a tentative D call TRBD1 (6 bases). Germline V gives CDR1 SGHAT, CDR2 FQNNGV. V lost 6 bases, J lost 1 base, and 11 bases lay in between. This CDR3 contains 14 residues. The CDR3 DNA follows: TGTGCCAGCAGGGGACATTTGGGCACAGATACGCAGTATTTT. It translates to CASRGHLGTDTQYF. Using reference TRBV11-2 and TRBJ2-3 for the parts outside the CDR3, the full variable domain is EAGVAQSPRYKIIEKRQSVAFWCNPISGHATLYWYQQILGQGPKLLIQFQNNGVVDDSQLPKDRFSAERLKGVDSTLKIQPAKLEDSAVYLCASRGHLGTDTQYFGPGTRLTVL.

The chain links TRBV28 to TRBJ2-1; D possibly uses TRBD1 or TRBD2 (6 bases each). The CDR3 is 17 amino acids. Per germline, CDR1 MDHEN and CDR2 SYDVKM. Deletions cut 1 base from V and 5 bases from J, with 18 bases between. The CDR3 sequence: CASSLYPGGGSHNEQFF. The CDR3 DNA is TGTGCCAGCAGTTTATACCCTGGAGGGGGTTCCCACAATGAGCAGTTCTTC.

This clone has a single count. This rearrangement joins TRBV7-9 to TRBJ1-4, with D maybe TRBD1 (5 bases). Germline values: CDR1 SEHNR, CDR2 FQNEAQ (reference sequence). V was pared by 1 base and J by 8 bases, with 17 bases between. The CDR3 is 16 amino acids. The CDR3 protein is CASSLGDSPIMEKLFF. The CDR3 DNA reads TGTGCCAGCAGCTTAGGAGACAGCCCAATCATGGAAAAACTGTTTTTT. Based on the CDR3 plus reference TRBV7-9 and TRBJ1-4, the full variable domain is DTGVSQNPRHKITKRGQNVTFRCDPISEHNRLYWYRQTLGQGPEFLTYFQNEAQLEKSRLLSDRFSAERPKGSFSTLEIQRTEQGDSAMYLCASSLGDSPIMEKLFFGSGTQLSVL.

This clone showed up just once. This chain links TRBV5-1 with TRBJ1-1; 7 nucleotides match TRBD1. This CDR3 is built from 13 residues. The trim removed 3 bases at V and 5 bases at J, leaving 4 bases unmatched. Germline V gene sequence: CDR1 SGHRS, CDR2 YFSETQ. The CDR3 nucleotides read TGCGCCAGCAGCTCGGGACAGTTTACTGAAGCTTTCTTT. Translated, it gives CASSSGQFTEAFF.

This clone is a singleton in its sample. J is TRBJ1-5 and V is TRBV5-1; D not certain. V gave up 5 bases and J gave up 5 bases, with 11 bases separating them. The germline V gene has CDR1 SGHRS and CDR2 YFSETQ. The CDR3 runs to 13 residues. This CDR3 is CASRVVDYQPQHF. The CDR3 DNA follows: TGCGCCAGCAGAGTGGTAGATTATCAGCCCCAGCATTTT. Drawing the rest from reference TRBV5-1 and TRBJ1-5, the complete variable domain is KAGVTQTPRYLIKTRGQQVTLSCSPISGHRSVSWYQQTPGQGLQFLFEYFSETQRNKGNFPGRFSGRQFSNSRSEMNVSTLELGDSALYLCASRVVDYQPQHFGDGTRLSIL.

The rearrangement joins TRBV11-2 to TRBJ2-7; TRBD1 might be the D (6 bases). The CDR3 spans 15 residues. V was trimmed by 5 bases and J by 6 bases, leaving 20 bases between them. Germline V gene lookup returns CDR1 SGHAT and CDR2 FQNNGV. For the CDR3, the DNA is TGTGCCAGCAGCATCCCCACGATTTCAGGGGTCGAGCAGTACTTC. This translates into CASSIPTISGVEQYF.